Presented here are 20 T cell receptor beta chains from one specimen sequenced in a study of blood T cell repertoires in COVID-19. Clones were read by immunoSEQ multiplex PCR, and TCRdb kept only the in-frame ones, dropping some. There are under 300,000 clones in the sample; around 90% occur only once, and less than 2.5% lies in the top ten. Sequenced sample: peripheral blood. The receptors were sampled from a man in his fifties or sixties with acute or convalescent COVID-19.

The chain carries TRBV19 and TRBJ1-1; no clear D. Germline V gives CDR1 LNHDA, CDR2 SQIVND (reference sequence). This CDR3 has 14 amino acids. The ends were cut back, 3 bases at V and 3 bases at J, with 11 bases in the middle. The CDR3 loop reads CASSIHGEDTEAFF. DNA of the CDR3: TGTGCCAGTAGTATTCATGGAGAGGACACTGAAGCTTTCTTT.

This chain links TRBV6-5 with TRBJ2-2; 8 positions match TRBD1. The CDR3 spans 15 residues. V was pared by 3 bases and J by 9 bases, with 9 bases of the junction left unmatched. CDR1 MNHEY and CDR2 SVGAGI come from the germline V gene. The CDR3 DNA reads as TGTGCCAGCAGTTATTGGCAGGGGGCAAGGAGGGAGCTGTTTTTT. Encoded protein: CASSYWQGARRELFF.

The chain combines TRBV19 with TRBJ2-3; no definite D call. The CDR3 runs 11 residues. In germline, CDR1 is LNHDA, CDR2 SQIVND (reference sequence). V was trimmed by 6 bases and J by 5 bases, leaving 6 bases between them. CDR3 in DNA: TGTGCCAGTAGCCTCGGAGATACGCAGTATTTT. The encoded protein is CASSLGDTQYF.

This chain connects TRBV5-1 to TRBJ2-3, with 11 bases aligning to TRBD2. The CDR3 sequence is 14 residues long. The V segment lost 4 bases and the J segment 14 bases; nucleotides outside the gene matches: 12. Germline V gene lookup returns CDR1 SGHRS and CDR2 YFSETQ. The CDR3 DNA sequence: TGCGCCAGCAGCCCGGAGGCTAGCGGGGGGCCCGGGTATTTT. Amino acid sequence: CASSPEASGGPGYF.

The chain combines TRBV2 with TRBJ1-1; D is uncertain. V gave up 3 bases and J gave up 4 bases, with 6 bases separating them. The V gene's germline CDR1 is SNHLY and CDR2 FYNNEI. The CDR3 is 12 residues long. The DNA for the CDR3 is TGTGCCAGCAGTGATTACAGCACTGAAGCTTTCTTT. Residues: CASSDYSTEAFF. Full variable domain (missing parts from reference TRBV2 and TRBJ1-1): EPEVTQTPSHQVTQMGQEVILRCVPISNHLYFYWYRQILGQKVEFLVSFYNNEISEKSEIFDDQFSVERPDGSNFTLKIRSTKLEDSAMYFCASSDYSTEAFFGQGTRLTVV.

The CDR3 reads CASSHGTGGGGSEAFF. CDR3 nucleotides: TGCGCCAGCAGCCACGGGACGGGCGGGGGTGGTTCTGAAGCTTTCTTT. The V and J genes are TRBV4-1 and TRBJ1-1, with D perhaps TRBD1 (5 bases). The CDR3 has 16 amino acids. In germline, CDR1 is MGHRA, CDR2 YSYEKL. V lost 3 bases and J 6 bases, leaving 20 bases between the germline ends.

CDR3 DNA sequence: TGTGCCAGTAGCCACCCAGGGGACAGGGGGATGGACGAGCAGTACTTC. The encoded protein is CASSHPGDRGMDEQYF. This chain joins TRBV19 and TRBJ2-7; 11 bases match TRBD1. The CDR3 loop spans 16 amino acids. Trimming cost V 6 bases and J 5 bases; bases outside gene matches: 12. The germline V gene encodes CDR1 LNHDA and CDR2 SQIVND (reference sequence).

The CDR3 DNA follows: TGTGCCAGCAGTTACTCGACCTGGGTTAGCCACGAAAACATTCAGTACTTC. Amino acids: CASSYSTWVSHENIQYF. The V call is TRBV6-2 or TRBV6-3, the J call TRBJ2-4; D not certain. V gave up 0 bases and J gave up 5 bases, with 17 bases separating them. The CDR3 is 17 residues long. From germline, CDR1 is MNHEY and CDR2 SVGEGT.

This chain links TRBV7-2 with TRBJ1-2, with 10 positions matching TRBD1. The CDR3 loop spans 18 amino acids. Germline values: CDR1 SGHTA, CDR2 FQGNSA. V lost 2 bases, J lost 0 bases, and 9 bases stayed unmatched. The DNA for the CDR3 is TGTGCCAGCAGCTTAACCGGGACAGGGGTTACAGCTAACTATGGCTACACCTTC. Translation gives CASSLTGTGVTANYGYTF.

This sequence joins TRBV29-1 and TRBJ2-1; 10 bases are a match to TRBD1. The J segment lost 6 bases and the V segment lost 0 bases, leaving 8 bases of the junction unmatched. In germline, CDR1 is SQVTM, CDR2 ANQGSEA. CDR3 length equals 16 residues. The CDR3 bases are TGCAGCGTTGAAGATCTTCAGGACAGGGGGAGCAATGAGCAGTTCTTC. It encodes CSVEDLQDRGSNEQFF.

The chain is built from TRBV4-1 and TRBJ2-3; D perhaps matches TRBD1 (6 bases). Between the trimmed V and J ends, which lost 3 bases and 4 bases, there was a span of 14 bases. Germline-derived CDR1 and CDR2 are MGHRA and YSYEKL. The CDR3 length is 15 residues. CDR3 loop: CASSQNRAQADTQYF. CDR3 nucleotides: TGCGCCAGCAGCCAGAACAGGGCGCAAGCAGATACGCAGTATTTT.

This clone occurred once. V is TRBV9 and J is TRBJ2-3; D is possibly TRBD1 (5 bases). Germline V gives CDR1 SGDLS, CDR2 YYNGEE. V lost 0 bases, J lost 5 bases, and 10 bases lay in between. This CDR3 has 14 residues. Here the CDR3 reads CASSVGSGQDTQYF. DNA for the CDR3: TGTGCCAGCAGCGTAGGATCAGGGCAAGATACGCAGTATTTT. Supplemented by reference TRBV9 and TRBJ2-3, the full variable domain reads DSGVTQTPKHLITATGQRVTLRCSPRSGDLSVYWYQQSLDQGLQFLIQYYNGEERAKGNILERFSAQQFPDLHSELNLSSLELGDSALYFCASSVGSGQDTQYFGPGTRLTVL.

The rearrangement joins TRBV9 to TRBJ1-1; TRBD1 agrees at 8 bases. Germline CDR1 SGDLS, CDR2 YYNGEE. V lost 4 bases and J lost 3; bases outside the gene matches: 8. CDR3 length equals 15 residues. The CDR3 DNA is TGTGCCAGCAGCCCTCACAGGGGGTCAGACACTGAAGCTTTCTTT. This translates into CASSPHRGSDTEAFF.

This clone was seen once. Relative to the germline gene, one junction end is altered; a read error may explain this. J is TRBJ2-3 and V is TRBV3-1 (or the pseudogene TRBV3-2); TRBD2 aligns across 7 bases. This CDR3 comprises 14 residues. Germline V lookup: CDR1 LGHDT, CDR2 YNNKEL (reference sequence). CDR3 in DNA: TGTGCCAGCAGCCAATTGACTAGCAAAGATACGCAGTATTTT. This sequence encodes CASSQLTSKDTQYF.

The chain links TRBV10-1 to TRBJ2-7; 8 bases align to TRBD2. CDR3 size: 14 residues. Germline assignment: CDR1 WNHNN and CDR2 SYGVQD (reference sequence). The V segment lost 3 bases and the J segment 5 bases; nucleotides outside the gene matches: 6. In nucleotides, the CDR3 is TGCGCCAGCAGTGAAGGGCTAGCGGGCCACGAGCAGTACTTC. It yields the protein CASSEGLAGHEQYF.

The chain employs TRBV4-1 and TRBJ2-2; 8 positions match TRBD1. This CDR3 contains 16 residues. CDR1 is MGHRA, CDR2 YSYEKL, per germline. V was clipped by 1 base and J by 6 bases; unmatched bases: 7. The CDR3, as DNA: TGCGCCAGCAGCCAAGCGCGACAGGGGAGGCCCGGGGAGCTGTTTTTT. This gives the protein CASSQARQGRPGELFF.

The chain carries TRBV6-1 and TRBJ1-2; the D is unclear. V was clipped by 2 bases and J by 4 bases, with 14 bases between them. The CDR3 loop spans 15 amino acids. The germline CDR1 and CDR2 sequences are MNHNS and SASEGT. CDR3 residues: CASSEIGGAGYGYTF. The CDR3 DNA reads TGTGCCAGCAGTGAAATTGGTGGCGCGGGCTATGGCTACACCTTC.

The chain carries TRBV11-2 and TRBJ2-1; 7 bases are a match to TRBD1. After removal of 2 bases from V and 5 bases from J, the junction contained 3 bases not matched to a gene. The CDR3 covers 14 residues. In germline, CDR1 is SGHAT, CDR2 FQNNGV. CDR3 protein: CASSLNRGNNEQFF. In DNA form, the CDR3 reads TGTGCCAGCAGCTTAAACAGGGGAAACAATGAGCAGTTCTTC.

J is TRBJ2-3 and V is TRBV2; 7 bases line up with TRBD2. The J segment lost 4 bases and the V segment lost 8 bases, leaving 9 bases of the junction unmatched. The CDR3 totals 14 residues. Germline CDR1 is SNHLY and CDR2 is FYNNEI. CDR3 protein: CASGGDFHPDTQYF. CDR3 bases: TGTGCCAGCGGGGGGGACTTCCACCCAGATACGCAGTATTTT.

This clone showed up many times. This chain links TRBV5-4 with TRBJ2-1, with TRBD1 matching over 11 bases. The CDR3 contains 15 residues. CDR1 and CDR2 (germline): SGHNT, YYREEE (reference sequence). The J segment lost 7 bases and the V segment lost 4 bases, leaving 7 bases of the junction unmatched. CDR3 amino acids: CASSPGTGGLNEQFF. The CDR3 DNA follows: TGTGCCAGCAGCCCCGGGACAGGGGGGTTAAATGAGCAGTTCTTC.